This TCR beta chain was retrieved from a study of T cell changes during pregnancy in multiple sclerosis. Some clones are missing from TCRdb's copy, which holds only in-frame ones; the method was immunoSEQ multiplex PCR. The repertoire holds tens of thousands of clones, with 90% to 95% as singletons. V was trimmed by 6 bases and J by 6 bases, leaving 20 bases between them. CDR3 size: 15 residues. Germline CDR1 reads MNHEY; CDR2 reads SMNVEV (reference sequence). This specimen was CD4+ T cells from peripheral blood mononuclear cells, taken before pregnancy. The receptor was isolated from a female donor with multiple sclerosis, enrolled in a pregnancy study. V and J are TRBV27 and TRBJ1-1; a weak D match, TRBD1 (6 bases). The CDR3 DNA reads as TGTGCCAGCAGATTAGGGGGGTCACAAAGCGCTGAAGCTTTCTTT. Translation: CASRLGGSQSAEAFF.